This passage covers 24 T cell receptor beta chains from one sample sequenced in a study of blood T cell repertoires in COVID-19. This table comes from immunoSEQ multiplex PCR, and its TCRdb copy is limited to in-frame clones, with some not included. The top ten hold approximately 2.1% of the sample, which has around 240,000 clones, around 88% seen once. The sample comprised PBMCs or T cells enriched from blood (not recorded which). The receptor set was obtained from a woman aged 45-65 years who had recovered from COVID-19.

V is TRBV5-6 and J is TRBJ2-5; 10 bases are a match to TRBD1. With V trimmed by 4 bases and J by 4 bases, 4 bases remained unmatched. This CDR3 has 14 amino acids. Germline loops: CDR1 SGHDT, CDR2 YYEEEE. CDR3 bases: TGTGCCAGCAGCCGACAGGGGGCAGGAGAGACCCAGTACTTC. This codes for CASSRQGAGETQYF.

The rearrangement joins TRBV24-1 to TRBJ1-2, with D possibly TRBD1 on 6 matching bases. Germline V gene lookup returns CDR1 KGHDR and CDR2 SFDVKD. This CDR3 contains 15 residues. V was cut by 4 bases and J by 2 bases, with 13 bases left in between. CDR3 nucleotide sequence: TGTGCCACCAGTGACACCACAGGGTGGAACTATGGCTACACCTTC. This translates into CATSDTTGWNYGYTF.

The V call is TRBV2, the J call TRBJ1-2; 7 bases match TRBD1. This CDR3 contains 13 residues. The germline gives CDR1 SNHLY, CDR2 FYNNEI. V gave up 8 bases and J gave up 5 bases; unmatched junction bases: 8. In DNA, the CDR3 is TGTGCCAGCGCCCGGACAGGAATATATGGCTACACCTTC. Encoded protein: CASARTGIYGYTF. The entire variable domain, with the rest obtained from reference TRBV2 and TRBJ1-2, is as follows: EPEVTQTPSHQVTQMGQEVILRCVPISNHLYFYWYRQILGQKVEFLVSFYNNEISEKSEIFDDQFSVERPDGSNFTLKIRSTKLEDSAMYFCASARTGIYGYTFGSGTRLTVV.

The genes are TRBV6-5 and TRBJ1-2; 7 bases match TRBD1. J was trimmed by 6 bases and V by 2 bases; bases with no gene match: 3. The V gene's germline CDR1 is MNHEY and CDR2 SVGAGI. The CDR3 spans 13 residues. Written as DNA, the CDR3 is TGTGCCAGCAGTTACGTGGGACAGAATGGCTACACCTTC. Its translation: CASSYVGQNGYTF.

The rearrangement links TRBV4-1 to TRBJ2-7, with TRBD2 matching over 8 bases. Trimming removed 1 base from V and 6 bases from J; junction bases left unmatched: 5. Germline V gene lookup returns CDR1 MGHRA and CDR2 YSYEKL. This CDR3 spans 14 amino acids. CDR3 in amino acids: CASSQAERGSEQYF. CDR3 in DNA: TGCGCCAGCAGCCAAGCGGAGCGGGGGTCCGAGCAGTACTTC.

The gene calls are TRBV28 and TRBJ2-7, with 7 bases that match TRBD2. Germline V gene sequence: CDR1 MDHEN, CDR2 SYDVKM. This CDR3 comprises 16 residues. Trimming at V came to 2 bases and at J to 0 bases, leaving 7 bases not matched to a gene. The CDR3 reads CASSLVTSARSYEQYF. CDR3 bases: TGTGCCAGCAGTTTAGTCACTAGCGCCCGCTCCTACGAGCAGTACTTC.

The rearrangement uses TRBV7-3 and TRBJ1-1, with D tentatively TRBD1 (6 bases). This CDR3 comprises 16 residues. Trimming stripped 5 bases from V and 3 bases from J, with 19 bases between. In germline, CDR1 is SGHTA, CDR2 FQGTGA. The DNA for the CDR3 is TGTGCCAGCAGCACCGCATCAGGGGCAAGGGACACTGAAGCTTTCTTT. As protein: CASSTASGARDTEAFF.

The rearrangement uses TRBV4-1 and TRBJ1-5; no clear D gene. Germline lookup yields CDR1 MGHRA and CDR2 YSYEKL. V dropped 0 bases and J dropped 6 bases, with 9 bases sitting between them. The CDR3 runs to 14 residues. DNA of the CDR3: TGCGCCAGCAGCCAAGAAATAGCCGTTCAGCCCCAGCATTTT. As protein: CASSQEIAVQPQHF.

The chain couples TRBV6-2 or TRBV6-3 to TRBJ2-6; D is possibly TRBD1 (5 bases). V gave up 4 bases and J gave up 0 bases, with 7 bases separating them. The CDR3 is made up of 15 amino acids. Germline V lookup: CDR1 MNHEY, CDR2 SVGEGT. DNA for the CDR3: TGTGCCAGCAGTTTGACAGCCTCTGGGGCCAACGTCCTGACTTTC. It encodes CASSLTASGANVLTF.

The chain uses TRBV11-2 and TRBJ1-4; 9 nucleotides match TRBD1. V shed 3 bases and J 7 bases; nucleotides not matched to a gene: 3. The CDR3 contains 14 residues. Germline lookup yields CDR1 SGHAT and CDR2 FQNNGV. The CDR3 loop reads CASSFGTGIEKLFF. The CDR3 DNA reads as TGTGCCAGCAGCTTCGGGACAGGGATTGAAAAACTGTTTTTT.

In this sample, this clone turned up once. The rearrangement uses TRBV4-1 and TRBJ1-1, with 9 bases aligning to TRBD1. The CDR3 runs to 15 residues. The germline gives CDR1 MGHRA, CDR2 YSYEKL. The V gene end was trimmed by 4 bases and the J gene end by 5 bases; junction bases not matched to a gene: 8. The CDR3 nucleotides read TGCGCCAGCAGCCCTCTGGGACAGGGAAGGACTGAAGCTTTCTTT. Encoded protein: CASSPLGQGRTEAFF.

The rearrangement links TRBV28 to TRBJ1-1; 7 positions agree with TRBD1. V trimming: 2 bases; J trimming: 6 bases; junction bases outside the gene matches: 3. CDR1 and CDR2 from the germline V gene are MDHEN and SYDVKM. The CDR3 is 13 amino acids. CDR3 nucleotide sequence: TGTGCCAGCAGTTTAGGACAGGAGGCTGAAGCTTTCTTT. This encodes CASSLGQEAEAFF. Filled out from reference TRBV28 and TRBJ1-1, the complete variable domain reads DVKVTQSSRYLVKRTGEKVFLECVQDMDHENMFWYRQDPGLGLRLIYFSYDVKMKEKGDIPEGYSVSREKKERFSLILESASTNQTSMYLCASSLGQEAEAFFGQGTRLTVV.

The chain employs TRBV28 and TRBJ2-4; 10 bases line up with TRBD2. V dropped 5 bases and J dropped 1; count of bases not matched to a gene: 11. CDR1 MDHEN and CDR2 SYDVKM come from the germline V gene. This CDR3 has 18 amino acids. The CDR3 nucleotides are TGTGCCAGCAGTCTGGCTAGCGGGAGCGGTGGGGCCAAAAACATTCAGTACTTC. Its translation is CASSLASGSGGAKNIQYF.

The J gene is TRBJ1-6, the V gene TRBV16; tentative D call: TRBD1 (5 bases). The length of the CDR3 is 14 residues. CDR1 KGHSY and CDR2 FQNENV come from the germline V gene. V gave up 5 bases and J gave up 7 bases, with 12 bases separating them. The CDR3 region is CASSAGLGNSPLHF. DNA of the CDR3: TGTGCCAGCAGCGCGGGGCTGGGCAATTCACCCCTCCACTTT. The variable domain in full, completed from reference TRBV16 and TRBJ1-6, reads GEEVAQTPKHLVRGEGQKAKLYCAPIKGHSYVFWYQQVLKNEFKFLISFQNENVFDETGMPKERFSAKCLPNSPCSLEIQATKLEDSAVYFCASSAGLGNSPLHFGNGTRLTVT.

This clone has a single count. The chain employs TRBV28 and TRBJ1-2, with a possible D match to TRBD1 (5 bases). Per the germline V gene, CDR1 is MDHEN and CDR2 is SYDVKM. CDR3 length: 12 amino acids. The germline V and J ends were trimmed by 6 bases and 4 bases, with 9 bases remaining between them. For the CDR3, the DNA is TGTGCCAGCAGGACAGAGAGCTATGGCTACACCTTC. Encoded protein: CASRTESYGYTF.

This chain connects TRBV4-3 to TRBJ1-2; TRBD1 matches 8 bases. The CDR3 sequence is 14 residues long. Per germline, CDR1 LGHNA and CDR2 YSLEER. The V segment lost 3 bases and the J segment 5 bases; nucleotides outside the gene matches: 5. The CDR3 region has the DNA TGCGCCAGCAGCCAGGGGACAGGAATGTATGGCTACACCTTC. It codes for CASSQGTGMYGYTF.

The CDR3 here is CASSLERRDGEQYF. Written as DNA, the CDR3 is TGTGCCAGCAGCTTGGAAAGGAGGGATGGGGAGCAGTACTTC. The chain is built from TRBV5-4 and TRBJ2-7; D is perhaps TRBD2 (6 bases). The CDR3 has 14 amino acids. Germline CDR1 and CDR2: SGHNT and YYREEE (reference sequence). V lost 0 bases and J lost 7, with 14 bases in between.

The chain links TRBV24-1 to TRBJ2-2, with D possibly matching TRBD2 (7 bases). Trimming took 8 bases from V and 2 from J, leaving 26 bases between them. The CDR3 consists of 19 residues. The germline CDR1 and CDR2 sequences are KGHDR and SFDVKD. This chain's CDR3 is CATNTGGLSGIINTGELFF. The CDR3 DNA reads as TGTGCCACCAACACCGGGGGCCTCAGCGGGATTATAAACACCGGGGAGCTGTTTTTT.

For this clone: This specimen includes other DNA sequences encoding the same CDR3. CDR3 region: CASSEVGGNTIYF. CDR3 in DNA: TGTGCCAGCAGTGAAGTTGGCGGAAACACCATATATTTT. The V gene is TRBV6-1, the J gene TRBJ1-3; D not resolved. Trimming cost V 1 base and J 4 bases, with 5 bases left between them. Germline V gene sequence: CDR1 MNHNS, CDR2 SASEGT. CDR3 size: 13 residues.

The gene calls are TRBV19 and TRBJ2-7; D remains ambiguous. CDR1 and CDR2 (germline): LNHDA, SQIVND (reference sequence). The V end was cut by 1 base, the J end by 2 bases, with 15 bases between. This CDR3 has 16 amino acids. In DNA, the CDR3 is TGTGCCAGTAGTATAGGGGCCGGATCCCAGACCTACGAGCAGTACTTC. Encoded protein: CASSIGAGSQTYEQYF.

The count of this clone is one. The chain couples TRBV5-6 to TRBJ1-2; D is uncertain. CDR3 length equals 14 residues. V dropped 0 bases and J dropped 0 bases, with 6 bases sitting between them. Germline CDR1 SGHDT, CDR2 YYEEEE. As DNA, the CDR3 is TGTGCCAGCAGCTTGGGTATAGCTAACTATGGCTACACCTTC. This gives the protein CASSLGIANYGYTF.

V usage is TRBV13 and J usage is TRBJ1-1, with D tentatively TRBD1 (6 bases). CDR3 size: 14 residues. Germline CDR1 PRHDT, CDR2 FYEKMQ (reference sequence). V was trimmed by 6 bases and J by 4 bases, leaving 15 bases between them. The CDR3 coding sequence is TGTGCCAGCAGATATGTGGGGGCGGGCACTGAAGCTTTCTTT. Translated: CASRYVGAGTEAFF.

The chain has TRBV28 and TRBJ1-1, with TRBD1 matching over 7 bases. Germline V gives CDR1 MDHEN, CDR2 SYDVKM. The V and J ends lost 7 bases and 11 bases, in that order; junction bases with no gene match: 13. CDR3 length: 13 residues. The CDR3: CASTLQGHTAAFF. The CDR3 DNA reads TGTGCCAGCACCTTACAGGGGCATACTGCGGCTTTCTTT.

J is TRBJ2-2 and V is TRBV2, with D possibly being TRBD1 (5 bases). CDR1 is SNHLY, CDR2 FYNNEI, per germline. The CDR3 is made up of 17 amino acids. Trimming left V 4 bases short and J 6 bases short, with 21 bases between. The CDR3: CASSALGVQASSGELFF. The DNA of the CDR3 is TGTGCCAGCAGTGCTTTAGGGGTGCAGGCATCATCCGGGGAGCTGTTTTTT.